This TCR beta chain was recorded in a study of glioma-infiltrating T cells. Study background: Glioblastomas were WHO grade IV, sampled at first diagnosis; low-grade were grade II.

Amplification of TCR alpha and beta CDR3 regions from RNA used iRepertoire nested multiplex PCR. TCRdb re-analysed the multiplex PCR reads in MiXCR, keeping a single row per CDR3 protein. This sample has roughly 350,000 distinct CDR3 sequences; more than 35% occur once, and the top ten carry around 12%. V lost 4 bases and J lost 2, with 7 bases in between. This CDR3 spans 13 amino acids. The germline CDR1 and CDR2 sequences are SGHTA and FQGTGA. This clonotype was picked up a small number of times. V and J are TRBV7-3 and TRBJ2-3; unclear D gene. Sample: glioma tissue, nonneoplastic brain tissue, or PBMCs (not recorded which). The TCR comes from a human donor with low-grade glioma or glioblastoma, undergoing nonglioma brain surgery, or in good health (not recorded which). The CDR3 DNA follows: TGTGCCAGCAGCTCCTATAACACAGATACGCAGTATTTT. Protein product: CASSSYNTDTQYF.